Following are 28 T cell receptor beta chains from one sample sequenced in a study of radiotherapy plus CTLA-4 blockade in lung cancer. The data were produced by immunoSEQ multiplex PCR, yet TCRdb's version contains in-frame clones alone and is incomplete. The table has tens of thousands of clones, around 86% seen once. The sequencing here drew on peripheral blood, taken from a patient treated with radiotherapy plus ipilimumab. These receptors all stem from a human donor with non-small cell lung cancer that progressed on radiotherapy plus ipilimumab.

In this sample, this clone turned up a few times. This chain links TRBV6-5 with TRBJ1-1; maybe TRBD1 (6 bases). V lost 7 bases, J lost 3 bases, and 12 bases lay in between. This CDR3 comprises 13 residues. CDR1 is MNHEY, CDR2 SVGAGI, per germline. CDR3 coding DNA: TGTGCCAGCAACCAACAGGGATACACTGAAGCTTTCTTT. It translates to CASNQQGYTEAFF.

This clone was recorded only once. V and J are TRBV29-1 and TRBJ1-1; TRBD1 aligns across 9 bases. The CDR3 contains 14 residues. Germline V gene sequence: CDR1 SQVTM, CDR2 ANQGSEA. J was trimmed by 1 base and V by 4 bases; bases with no gene match: 4. Written as DNA, the CDR3 is TGCAGCGTTGGTCGGACAGGGGCGAACACTGAAGCTTTCTTT. Translating gives CSVGRTGANTEAFF.

The chain couples TRBV5-4 to TRBJ1-2, with D hard to call. V lost 4 bases to trimming and J lost 1 base, with 8 bases between them. Per the germline V gene, CDR1 is SGHNT and CDR2 is YYREEE (reference sequence). This CDR3 is 13 amino acids long. Here the CDR3 reads CASSPTGNYGYTF. CDR3 coding DNA: TGTGCCAGCAGCCCGACGGGTAACTATGGCTACACCTTC.

This chain links TRBV5-1 with TRBJ1-4; D may be TRBD1 (5 bases). Per germline, CDR1 SGHRS and CDR2 YFSETQ. The V gene lost 0 bases and the J gene lost 7 bases, with 13 bases spanning the gap. The CDR3 covers 15 residues. CDR3 sequence (DNA): TGCGCCAGCAGCTTGGGCCAGGGCAATAGTGAAAAACTGTTTTTT. It codes for CASSLGQGNSEKLFF. The full variable domain, with the rest looked up from reference TRBV5-1 and TRBJ1-4, is KAGVTQTPRYLIKTRGQQVTLSCSPISGHRSVSWYQQTPGQGLQFLFEYFSETQRNKGNFPGRFSGRQFSNSRSEMNVSTLELGDSALYLCASSLGQGNSEKLFFGSGTQLSVL.

The chain links TRBV30 to TRBJ1-4; D is perhaps TRBD1 (5 bases). CDR1 and CDR2 from the germline V gene are GTSNPN and SVGIG (reference sequence). This CDR3 region has 15 residues. V lost 0 bases and J 7 bases, leaving 15 bases between the germline ends. CDR3: CAWSVQRGRVEKLFF. In nucleotides, the CDR3 is TGTGCCTGGAGTGTACAGAGGGGTCGTGTTGAAAAACTGTTTTTT.

The chain is built from TRBV5-1 and TRBJ2-7; D possibly corresponds to TRBD1 (6 bases). The CDR3 loop spans 15 amino acids. V dropped 4 bases and J dropped 2 bases, with 16 bases sitting between them. Germline CDR1 and CDR2: SGHRS and YFSETQ. CDR3 in amino acids: CASSPGHRDTYEQYF. The DNA for the CDR3 is TGCGCCAGCAGCCCCGGTCACAGGGATACCTACGAGCAGTACTTC.

V gene TRBV27 combines with J gene TRBJ2-3; the D gene is possibly TRBD1 (7 bases). The CDR3 totals 18 residues. V was pared by 8 bases and J by 0 bases, with 24 bases between. Germline assignment: CDR1 MNHEY and CDR2 SMNVEV (reference sequence). The CDR3 loop is CASLRLTGRTGSTDTQYF. The CDR3 nucleotides read TGTGCCAGCCTACGACTGACAGGGAGGACCGGGAGCACAGATACGCAGTATTTT.

The chain couples TRBV9 to TRBJ1-4; weak D call: TRBD1 (6 bases). Germline CDR1 is SGDLS and CDR2 is YYNGEE. The CDR3 extends over 15 amino acids. V was clipped by 0 bases and J by 2 bases, with 8 bases between them. The CDR3 sequence is CASSVGGGTNEKLFF. CDR3 nucleotide sequence: TGTGCCAGCAGCGTAGGAGGGGGGACTAATGAAAAACTGTTTTTT. Complete variable domain (other parts from reference TRBV9 and TRBJ1-4): DSGVTQTPKHLITATGQRVTLRCSPRSGDLSVYWYQQSLDQGLQFLIQYYNGEERAKGNILERFSAQQFPDLHSELNLSSLELGDSALYFCASSVGGGTNEKLFFGSGTQLSVL.

The rearrangement joins TRBV28 to TRBJ2-3, with TRBD1 matching over 7 bases. Germline V lookup: CDR1 MDHEN, CDR2 SYDVKM. J lost 1 base, V lost 5 bases, and 0 bases had no gene match. The length of the CDR3 is 13 residues. The CDR3 DNA follows: TGTGCCAGCAGTGACAGGGGCACAGATACGCAGTATTTT. It specifies CASSDRGTDTQYF.

V and J are TRBV2 and TRBJ1-3; tentative D call: TRBD1 (5 bases). V shed 1 base and J shed 5 bases, with 12 bases lying between them. In germline, CDR1 is SNHLY, CDR2 FYNNEI. The CDR3 has 15 residues. DNA for the CDR3: TGTGCCAGCAGTGAAGGGCGGGACCGGCGAAACACCATATATTTT. Amino acids: CASSEGRDRRNTIYF.

V usage is TRBV30 and J usage is TRBJ2-5; D might be TRBD1 (5 bases). V was shortened by 1 base and J by 4 bases, with 7 bases between the two germline ends. The CDR3 sequence is 12 residues long. Germline V gene data show CDR1 as GTSNPN and CDR2 as SVGIG (reference sequence). DNA of the CDR3: TGTGCCTGGAGTGGTCAGGGAGAGACCCAGTACTTC. Translating gives CAWSGQGETQYF. Full variable domain (remainder filled in from reference TRBV30 and TRBJ2-5): SQTIHQWPATLVQPVGSPLSLECTVEGTSNPNLYWYRQAAGRGLQLLFYSVGIGQISSEVPQNLSASRPQDRQFILSSKKLLLSDSGFYLCAWSGQGETQYFGPGTRLLVL.

The gene calls are TRBV2 and TRBJ2-1; TRBD2 might be the D (6 bases). V was cut by 1 base and J by 6 bases, with 7 bases left in between. Germline V CDR1 and CDR2: SNHLY, FYNNEI. The CDR3 is made up of 13 amino acids. The CDR3 DNA is TGTGCCAGCAGTGAAGGACTAGGCAATGAGCAGTTCTTC. Its protein is CASSEGLGNEQFF.

The chain links TRBV10-3 to TRBJ2-2; 8 positions match TRBD1. The CDR3 is 14 amino acids. With 5 bases clipped from V and 7 bases from J, the junction kept 6 bases outside the gene matches. Germline CDR1 reads ENHRY; CDR2 reads SYGVKD. The CDR3 nucleotides are TGTGCCATCAGTCGGACAGGGCAGATCGGGGAGCTGTTTTTT. Encoded protein: CAISRTGQIGELFF.

The chain links TRBV5-1 to TRBJ2-7, with 10 bases matching TRBD1. CDR3 length: 14 residues. Germline CDR1 and CDR2: SGHRS and YFSETQ. V lost 3 bases and J lost 3; bases outside the gene matches: 3. The CDR3 DNA follows: TGCGCCAGCAGCTGGACAGGGGGTAGCTACGAGCAGTACTTC. Protein product: CASSWTGGSYEQYF.

The rearrangement joins TRBV11-3 to TRBJ2-3; possibly TRBD1 or TRBD2 for D (5 bases each). The germline V gene has CDR1 SGHNT and CDR2 YENEEA. The CDR3 contains 18 residues. Trimming removed 1 base from V and 6 bases from J, with 23 bases in between. CDR3 nucleotides: TGTGCCAGCAGCTTAGGGGGGTCCGGACTCTCCTGGGGTGATACGCAGTATTTT. Translated, it gives CASSLGGSGLSWGDTQYF.

The chain recombines TRBV30 with TRBJ2-7, with D perhaps TRBD2 (5 bases). Germline CDR1 is GTSNPN and CDR2 is SVGIG (reference sequence). The CDR3 covers 14 residues. V shed 2 bases and J shed 4 bases, with 15 bases lying between them. CDR3 loop: CAWSPWESGYEQYF. CDR3 bases: TGTGCCTGGAGTCCATGGGAGTCTGGATACGAGCAGTACTTC.

The gene calls are TRBV27 and TRBJ2-2; 10 bases agree with TRBD2. V lost 0 bases to trimming and J lost 7 bases; unmatched junction nucleotides: 11. CDR3 size: 18 residues. The germline V gene encodes CDR1 MNHEY and CDR2 SMNVEV (reference sequence). The CDR3, as DNA: TGTGCCAGCAGTTTATCTTCCACTAGCGGGACTACCTACGGGGAGCTGTTTTTT. Translating it yields CASSLSSTSGTTYGELFF.

The chain combines TRBV11-2 with TRBJ2-2; 8 positions match TRBD2. The CDR3 has 15 amino acids. Per germline, CDR1 SGHAT and CDR2 FQNNGV. J was trimmed by 5 bases and V by 3 bases; bases with no gene match: 5. The CDR3 coding sequence is TGTGCCAGCAGCTTGGGACTAGTCGGGACCGGGGAGCTGTTTTTT. Amino acid sequence: CASSLGLVGTGELFF.

The chain combines TRBV18 with TRBJ2-5, with 11 bases aligning to TRBD1. Per the germline V gene, CDR1 is KGHSH and CDR2 is LQKENI. V was pared by 4 bases and J by 4 bases, with 8 bases of the junction left unmatched. This CDR3 has 16 residues. The CDR3 DNA reads TGTGCCAGCTCACAAACCGGGACAGGGGGTTTAGAGACCCAGTACTTC. Its protein is CASSQTGTGGLETQYF.

The chain uses TRBV11-2 and TRBJ2-3; 12 bases agree with TRBD2. V gave up 0 bases and J gave up 5 bases; unmatched junction bases: 6. The V gene's germline CDR1 is SGHAT and CDR2 FQNNGV. The length of the CDR3 is 17 residues. The CDR3 sequence is CASSLEASGGAIDTQYF. CDR3 nucleotides: TGTGCCAGCAGCTTAGAGGCTAGCGGGGGGGCGATAGATACGCAGTATTTT.

This chain uses TRBV12-5 with TRBJ2-5; D might be TRBD2 (6 bases). The CDR3 extends over 13 amino acids. The ends were cut back, 1 base at V and 3 bases at J, with 6 bases in the middle. Germline V CDR1 and CDR2: LGHNT, FRNRAP. CDR3 sequence (DNA): TGTGCTAGTGGTTTGGGCGGGGAAGAGACCCAGTACTTC. Its protein is CASGLGGEETQYF.

On this clone itself: The sample holds other DNA sequences that translate to the same CDR3. The chain couples TRBV7-2 to TRBJ2-7, with D uncertain. The CDR3 covers 12 residues. Germline V gives CDR1 SGHTA, CDR2 FQGNSA. V lost 2 bases and J 0 bases, leaving 2 bases between the germline ends. The CDR3 bases are TGTGCCAGCAGCTTAAGCTCCTACGAGCAGTACTTC. Translated, it gives CASSLSSYEQYF.

The rearrangement links TRBV19 to TRBJ1-1; no firm D call. The CDR3 spans 14 residues. V shed 3 bases and J shed 2 bases, with 10 bases lying between them. Germline V CDR1 and CDR2: LNHDA, SQIVND (reference sequence). The CDR3 spells CASSMSPPNTEAFF. The CDR3 nucleotides read TGTGCCAGTAGTATGAGCCCACCTAACACTGAAGCTTTCTTT.

The chain combines TRBV15 with TRBJ2-5; 10 bases match TRBD2. V shed 3 bases, J shed 5 bases, and the junction held 3 bases outside the gene matches. There are 14 residues in the CDR3. Germline values: CDR1 LNHNV, CDR2 YYDKDF (reference sequence). CDR3 bases: TGTGCCACCAGCAGCGCTAGCGGGAGTGAGACCCAGTACTTC. Its translation: CATSSASGSETQYF.

This sequence joins TRBV5-1 and TRBJ2-1, with 7 nucleotides matching TRBD2. This CDR3 comprises 16 residues. Germline trimming cut 4 bases from V and 3 bases from J; bases unmatched to any gene: 10. Looked up from germline, CDR1 is SGHRS and CDR2 is YFSETQ. In DNA form, the CDR3 reads TGCGCCAGCAGCCTTTTTGGCGGCGGGAGCTACAATGAGCAGTTCTTC. Protein: CASSLFGGGSYNEQFF.

The chain couples TRBV28 to TRBJ2-1; D gene unclear. The V end lost 3 bases, the J end lost 2 bases, and 8 bases lay between the germline ends. Germline CDR1 MDHEN, CDR2 SYDVKM. CDR3 length: 14 residues. CDR3 region: CASSLQPAYNEQFF. CDR3 nucleotides: TGTGCCAGCAGTTTGCAGCCGGCCTACAATGAGCAGTTCTTC.

This clone was recorded a few times. This chain uses TRBV19 with TRBJ1-3, with D unresolved. Germline CDR1 reads LNHDA; CDR2 reads SQIVND (reference sequence). The CDR3 has 16 residues. V lost 3 bases and J 0 bases, leaving 12 bases between the germline ends. CDR3 residues: CASSIGHQSSGNTIYF. CDR3 nucleotide sequence: TGTGCCAGTAGTATCGGCCACCAGAGCTCTGGAAACACCATATATTTT.

V is TRBV7-2 and J is TRBJ2-7; 8 bases align to TRBD1. The CDR3 extends over 17 amino acids. CDR1 is SGHTA and CDR2 is FQGNSA in the germline V gene. The V and J ends lost 2 bases and 0 bases, in that order; junction bases with no gene match: 9. The CDR3 DNA is TGTGCCAGCAGCTTAACAGGGGGGTCGGTCTTCTCCTACGAGCAGTACTTC. The encoded protein is CASSLTGGSVFSYEQYF.